This passage covers 20 T cell receptor beta chains from one sample sequenced in a study of STAT5B mutations in CD4+ large granular lymphocyte leukemia. Assay: immunoSEQ multiplex PCR; the TCRdb copy retains only in-frame clones and omits some. The sample has 40,000 to 45,000 clones; less than 85% are singletons. Input material: CD4+ T cells from blood buffy coats. These receptors all come from a human donor in good health.

V is TRBV6-4 and J is TRBJ2-3, with 8 bases matching TRBD2. CDR3 length: 15 residues. V lost 0 bases, J lost 4 bases, and 3 bases stayed unmatched. Germline CDR1 reads MRHNA; CDR2 reads SNTAGT. This CDR3 is CASSDSGGAADTQYF. The CDR3 region has the DNA TGTGCCAGCAGTGACTCCGGGGGGGCCGCAGATACGCAGTATTTT.

This chain joins TRBV9 and TRBJ1-1; a possible D gene is TRBD1 (5 bases). Germline V CDR1 and CDR2: SGDLS, YYNGEE. CDR3 length equals 14 residues. V lost 3 bases and J lost 0, with 9 bases in between. The CDR3 here is CASSAETVNTEAFF. CDR3 nucleotides: TGTGCCAGCAGCGCGGAGACAGTGAACACTGAAGCTTTCTTT.

The rearrangement uses TRBV28 and TRBJ1-1, with D possibly matching TRBD1 (5 bases). Germline V gives CDR1 MDHEN, CDR2 SYDVKM. The CDR3 covers 15 residues. V was clipped by 7 bases and J by 1 base, with 16 bases between them. The chain's CDR3 is CASITPTGGNTEAFF. DNA of the CDR3: TGTGCCAGCATCACTCCGACGGGGGGGAACACTGAAGCTTTCTTT.

The rearrangement joins TRBV6-5 to TRBJ2-7, with D possibly TRBD1 on 6 matching bases. The CDR3 sequence is 14 residues long. V was pared by 6 bases and J by 5 bases, with 17 bases between. Germline values: CDR1 MNHEY, CDR2 SVGAGI. CDR3 protein: CASRATGSRNEQYF. The CDR3 coding sequence is TGTGCCAGCAGGGCTACAGGGAGTCGGAACGAGCAGTACTTC.

The V and J genes are TRBV5-6 and TRBJ2-7, with TRBD2 matching over 13 bases. The CDR3 is 15 residues long. Germline V gene lookup returns CDR1 SGHDT and CDR2 YYEEEE. V lost 4 bases and J lost 7; bases outside the gene matches: 8. CDR3 sequence: CASSPLAGGLEEQYF. The DNA for the CDR3 is TGTGCCAGCAGCCCACTAGCGGGGGGGCTTGAGGAGCAGTACTTC.

The chain employs TRBV15 and TRBJ2-7; no clear D. CDR3 length: 14 amino acids. The V and J ends lost 0 bases and 6 bases respectively, with 12 bases between them. CDR1 is LNHNV and CDR2 is YYDKDF in the germline V gene (reference sequence). DNA for the CDR3: TGTGCCACCAGCAGAGATAGTTGGCTCTCCGAGCAGTACTTC. Its protein product is CATSRDSWLSEQYF.

The gene calls are TRBV10-3 and TRBJ2-3; 8 positions agree with TRBD2. Looked up from germline, CDR1 is ENHRY and CDR2 is SYGVKD. Unmatched junction bases numbered 8, after V lost 3 bases and J lost 3 bases. The length of the CDR3 is 16 residues. For the CDR3, the DNA is TGTGCCATCAGTGACCCCCGGGAGGGTAGTACAGATACGCAGTATTTT. This translates into CAISDPREGSTDTQYF.

The rearrangement uses TRBV4-1 and TRBJ1-4, with no clear D. The germline V gene has CDR1 MGHRA and CDR2 YSYEKL. The CDR3 is 20 residues long. Trimming removed 3 bases from V and 0 bases from J, with 23 bases in between. The CDR3 reads CASSQGYRTGLLATNEKLFF. The CDR3, as DNA: TGCGCCAGCAGCCAGGGATACCGGACGGGCCTGCTTGCAACTAATGAAAAACTGTTTTTT.

The chain couples TRBV6-5 to TRBJ2-5, with TRBD1 matching over 12 bases. The J call may be incorrect, as the DNA end agrees better with TRBJ2-7. This CDR3 has 15 amino acids. Germline V gene lookup returns CDR1 MNHEY and CDR2 SVGAGI. CDR3 protein: CASSYSGQGAHEQYF. CDR3 nucleotide sequence: TGTGCCAGCAGTTACTCGGGACAGGGGGCCCACGAGCAGTACTTC.

CDR3 in DNA: TGTGCCAGCAGTTCCCCCCCCGGCAATCAGCCCCAGCATTTT. Protein sequence: CASSSPPGNQPQHF. The V call is TRBV28, the J call TRBJ1-5; D unresolved. The germline gives CDR1 MDHEN, CDR2 SYDVKM. CDR3 length equals 14 residues. The ends were cut back, 4 bases at V and 2 bases at J, with 9 bases in the middle.

The gene calls are TRBV6-5 and TRBJ2-7; D may correspond to TRBD1 or TRBD2 (5 bases each). The CDR3 is made up of 15 amino acids. The germline gives CDR1 MNHEY, CDR2 SVGAGI. Trimming cost V 0 bases and J 7 bases, with 16 bases left between them. The CDR3 DNA is TGTGCCAGCAGTTACTCAGCGGACACAACGGGGGAGCAGTACTTC. It is translated as CASSYSADTTGEQYF.

The chain carries TRBV2 and TRBJ2-1; D may match TRBD1 or TRBD2 (5 bases each). This CDR3 is built from 17 residues. Germline values: CDR1 SNHLY, CDR2 FYNNEI. V was clipped by 4 bases and J by 6 bases, with 22 bases between them. In DNA form, the CDR3 reads TGTGCCAGCAGTGGAGGACGTCCCGGGACCGGTTTCAATGAGCAGTTCTTC. Translation: CASSGGRPGTGFNEQFF.

The CDR3 is CASSLTGTAYNGELFF. The CDR3, as DNA: TGTGCCAGCAGTTTGACCGGGACTGCCTACAACGGGGAGCTGTTTTTT. The rearrangement joins TRBV6-5 to TRBJ2-2; D is possibly TRBD2 (6 bases). In germline, CDR1 is MNHEY, CDR2 SVGAGI. This CDR3 is 16 amino acids long. V shed 4 bases and J shed 7 bases, with 19 bases lying between them.

The V and J genes are TRBV19 and TRBJ1-5; D is perhaps TRBD1 (6 bases). The CDR3 consists of 15 residues. Between the trimmed V and J ends, which lost 5 bases and 7 bases, there was a span of 18 bases. The germline V gene has CDR1 LNHDA and CDR2 SQIVND (reference sequence). CDR3 nucleotides: TGTGCCAGTAGTGTTTCCGGGGGCGCAGTGCAGCCCCAGCATTTT. As protein: CASSVSGGAVQPQHF.

The CDR3 DNA sequence: TGTGCCAGCAGTCAGGGACAGGGGGAGACCCAGTACTTC. It translates to CASSQGQGETQYF. This chain connects TRBV11-2 to TRBJ2-5; 10 positions agree with TRBD1. With 6 bases clipped from V and 5 bases from J, the junction kept 3 bases outside the gene matches. Looked up from germline, CDR1 is SGHAT and CDR2 is FQNNGV. This CDR3 is 13 amino acids long.

This clone was found once. The V and J genes are TRBV6-5 and TRBJ1-1; tentatively, D is TRBD1 (6 bases). The germline gives CDR1 MNHEY, CDR2 SVGAGI. CDR3 length: 16 residues. V gave up 0 bases and J gave up 0 bases, with 11 bases separating them. CDR3 region: CASSYSNYRVNTEAFF. The DNA for the CDR3 is TGTGCCAGCAGTTACTCGAACTACAGGGTGAACACTGAAGCTTTCTTT.

The genes are TRBV18 and TRBJ1-2; D gene unclear. There are 14 residues in the CDR3. Germline CDR1 reads KGHSH; CDR2 reads LQKENI. V was cut by 2 bases and J by 4 bases, with 11 bases left in between. Here the CDR3 reads CASSPNGGIYGYTF. The DNA for the CDR3 is TGTGCCAGCTCACCAAACGGCGGCATCTATGGCTACACCTTC.

Details on this clone: The junction and the germline gene differ at one end; a read error may be behind it. J is TRBJ2-1 and V is TRBV7-9; tentatively, D is TRBD2 (6 bases). The CDR3 has 12 residues. CDR1 and CDR2 (germline): SEHNR, FQNEAQ (reference sequence). The CDR3: CASSYEEGTVVF. CDR3 nucleotide sequence: TGTGCCAGCAGCTACGAGGAGGGCACAGTGGTCTTC.

The V call is TRBV28, the J call TRBJ1-2; 9 nucleotides line up with TRBD1. Trimming took 7 bases from V and 6 from J; bases not matched to a gene: 6. The V gene's germline CDR1 is MDHEN and CDR2 SYDVKM. The CDR3 runs 13 residues. The CDR3 DNA reads TGTGCCAGCAATACAGGGGGCGCGAATGGCTACACCTTC. Protein product: CASNTGGANGYTF.

V and J are TRBV7-9 and TRBJ1-1; D gene ambiguous. This CDR3 has 13 amino acids. V lost 3 bases and J lost 2, with 7 bases in between. CDR1 is SEHNR and CDR2 is FQNEAQ in the germline V gene (reference sequence). The CDR3 DNA reads TGTGCCAGCAGCTTTTCACAAAACACTGAAGCTTTCTTT. Amino acid sequence: CASSFSQNTEAFF. The variable domain in full, completed from reference TRBV7-9 and TRBJ1-1, reads DTGVSQNPRHKITKRGQNVTFRCDPISEHNRLYWYRQTLGQGPEFLTYFQNEAQLEKSRLLSDRFSAERPKGSFSTLEIQRTEQGDSAMYLCASSFSQNTEAFFGQGTRLTVV.